This entry lists 4 T cell receptor beta chains sequenced from one sample in a study of shared clonotypes between healthy human individuals. Sequenced by immunoSEQ multiplex PCR; TCRdb stores in-frame clones only, minus some. The sample carries roughly 2,000,000 clones, approximately 95% recorded once. Naive CD8 cells lacked CD45RO, underwent positive selection for CCR7 and left out terminally differentiated effector memory CD45RA+ cells. Sequencing used naive CD8+ T cells sorted from blood. These receptors came from a young man in good health.

J is TRBJ2-2 and V is TRBV7-2; D uncertain. This CDR3 has 15 residues. Germline lookup yields CDR1 SGHTA and CDR2 FQGNSA. V lost 0 bases, J lost 7 bases, and 12 bases lay in between. The CDR3 DNA reads as TGTGCCAGCAGCTTAGCTCCCGGGTTCGGCGGGGAGCTGTTTTTT. This encodes CASSLAPGFGGELFF.

This clone was observed once. The chain has TRBV6-6 and TRBJ2-1; D remains ambiguous. Germline V CDR1 and CDR2: MNHNY, SVGAGI (reference sequence). Trimming took off 6 bases at V and 15 bases at J, with 15 bases between the two ends. The CDR3 is made up of 11 amino acids. The CDR3 DNA reads as TGTGCCAGCAGGGACCTCAGGCGGCTGTTCTTC. Its translation is CASRDLRRLFF.

The rearrangement links TRBV7-3 to TRBJ2-7, with D possibly being TRBD2 (5 bases). V was shortened by 2 bases and J by 1 base, with 6 bases between the two germline ends. CDR1 SGHTA and CDR2 FQGTGA come from the germline V gene. CDR3 size: 13 residues. DNA of the CDR3: TGTGCCAGCAGCTTAGGGGAGTCCTACGAGCAGTACTTC. Translated, it gives CASSLGESYEQYF.

The chain combines TRBV6-6 with TRBJ1-4; D is uncertain. V gave up 8 bases and J gave up 6 bases, with 16 bases separating them. The germline gives CDR1 MNHNY, CDR2 SVGAGI (reference sequence). The CDR3 sequence is 14 residues long. The CDR3 DNA reads TGTGCCAGCCCCAGACTGACGATTGATGAAAAACTGTTTTTT. Translating it yields CASPRLTIDEKLFF.